The T cell receptor (beta chain) under discussion was sequenced for a study of shared clonotypes between healthy human individuals. Overall study: There were three CD4 naive, three CD4 memory, two CD8 naive and one CD8 memory plates per donor.

A CD45RA-negative memory subset and a CD45RA+ naive subset were separated from the CD4+ cells. The CDR3 extends over 13 amino acids. Looked up from germline, CDR1 is MDHEN and CDR2 is SYDVKM. The V end lost 6 bases, the J end lost 4 bases, and 12 bases lay between the germline ends. Turning to this clone: As yet, its antigen is unknown.

Findings and caveats of the study: How much donors shared clonotypes was expected to be affected by sequencing depth.

Here immunoSEQ multiplex PCR was the method, and the copy in TCRdb shows in-frame clones only, minus some. Among 2 million to 2.5 million clones listed, 95% were seen once. This clonotype was obtained from a man in his late teens or twenties in good health. The chain recombines TRBV28 with TRBJ1-2; D is uncertain. Material: naive CD4+ T cells sorted from blood. Subset in this sample: CD45RA+ positively selected. For the CDR3, the DNA is TGTGCCAGCAGCCCAACAGAGCTCTATGGCTACACCTTC. Its translation: CASSPTELYGYTF.